The T cell receptor beta chain described here comes from a study of blood T cells in healthy people across ages. PCR was performed a second time for roughly 7 to 11 cycles using a sample-barcoded 5' primer and a J-beta primer mix. From the 5' RACE reads, TCRdb called clonotypes with MiXCR, one entry per CDR3 protein. The profile covers about 620,000 distinct CDR3 sequences, with 21% appearing a single time and about 3.6% taken by the ten largest. V was shortened by 3 bases and J by 2 bases, with 13 bases between the two germline ends. Germline-derived CDR1 and CDR2 are SGHVS and FNYEAQ. The CDR3 is 15 residues long.

This rearrangement joins TRBV7-6 to TRBJ2-5; D not certain. The sample comprised blood. This sequence originates from a man in his sixties or seventies in good health. As DNA, the CDR3 is TGTGCCAGCAGCTTCGTTGTAGAGACGCAAGAGACCCAGTACTTC. It yields the protein CASSFVVETQETQYF.